A single sample is the source of the 20 T cell receptor beta chains below, sequenced in a study of shared clonotypes between healthy human individuals. The method was immunoSEQ multiplex PCR; TCRdb's version includes in-frame clones alone and lacks a portion of them. The repertoire consists of around 480,000 clones, with roughly 85% occurring once and the leading ten covering approximately 12%. The sample was PBMCs. These receptors were obtained from a woman in her 40s in good health. Some clones in this sample may be carry-over from other donors' samples.

The chain recombines TRBV15 with TRBJ1-4; 7 bases are shared with TRBD1. Germline CDR1 LNHNV, CDR2 YYDKDF (reference sequence). The CDR3 extends over 16 amino acids. The V and J ends lost 0 bases and 3 bases, in that order; junction bases with no gene match: 4. The CDR3 DNA reads as TGTGCCACCAGCAGAGATCAAGGGGGCCCTAATGAAAAACTGTTTTTT. It translates to CATSRDQGGPNEKLFF.

In the case of this clone: In the same sample, other DNA sequences code for this CDR3. For the CDR3, the DNA is TGTGCCAGCAGCTTAGAGGGTCTGGGGGAGCAGTACTTC. This codes for CASSLEGLGEQYF. The chain has TRBV7-2 and TRBJ2-7; no definite D call. V was pared by 1 base and J by 7 bases, with 11 bases between. CDR1 is SGHTA, CDR2 FQGNSA, per germline. The CDR3 is 13 amino acids.

This clone turned up a few times. The chain joins TRBV7-2 to TRBJ2-5; maybe TRBD2 (5 bases). This CDR3 is 15 amino acids long. Germline V CDR1 and CDR2: SGHTA, FQGNSA. V dropped 5 bases and J dropped 2 bases, with 15 bases sitting between them. In nucleotides, the CDR3 is TGTGCCAGCAGCCCCCAGATTCGAGGGCAAGAGACCCAGTACTTC. This codes for CASSPQIRGQETQYF.

The chain links TRBV6-1 to TRBJ1-4, with TRBD1 matching 8 bases. The CDR3 extends over 18 amino acids. CDR1 MNHNS and CDR2 SASEGT come from the germline V gene. After removal of 4 bases from V and 3 bases from J, the junction contained 13 bases not matched to a gene. CDR3 loop: CASSAGTGGIRANEKLFF. CDR3 DNA: TGTGCCAGCAGTGCCGGGACAGGAGGAATTCGAGCTAATGAAAAACTGTTTTTT.

The chain combines TRBV19 with TRBJ2-7; no clear D. CDR1 LNHDA and CDR2 SQIVND come from the germline V gene (reference sequence). CDR3 size: 15 residues. V lost 4 bases, J lost 0 bases, and 13 bases lay in between. The CDR3 is CASSTPAYSSYEQYF. The CDR3, as DNA: TGTGCCAGTAGTACTCCGGCATATAGCTCCTACGAGCAGTACTTC.

This clone was seen a single time. The V gene is TRBV28, the J gene TRBJ2-7; TRBD2 matches at 10 bases. The CDR3 has 14 residues. J was trimmed by 0 bases and V by 6 bases; bases with no gene match: 2. Germline CDR1 reads MDHEN; CDR2 reads SYDVKM. The CDR3 loop is CASRSGRASYEQYF. In DNA form, the CDR3 reads TGTGCCAGCAGGAGCGGGAGGGCCTCCTACGAGCAGTACTTC.

The CDR3 region is CASSLSDNEQFF. The DNA for the CDR3 is TGTGCCAGCAGTTTATCGGACAATGAGCAGTTCTTC. This rearrangement joins TRBV27 to TRBJ2-1; the D is unclear. The germline gives CDR1 MNHEY, CDR2 SMNVEV (reference sequence). The V and J ends lost 0 bases and 5 bases respectively, with 2 bases between them. The CDR3 length is 12 residues.

The chain carries TRBV7-2 and TRBJ2-6, with no clear D. This CDR3 comprises 15 residues. V gave up 4 bases and J gave up 0 bases, with 7 bases separating them. Per the germline V gene, CDR1 is SGHTA and CDR2 is FQGNSA. CDR3 amino acids: CASSWADSGANVLTF. The CDR3, as DNA: TGTGCCAGCAGCTGGGCCGACTCTGGGGCCAACGTCCTGACTTTC.

The chain recombines TRBV4-1 with TRBJ1-2, with D perhaps TRBD1 (6 bases). CDR3 length: 13 amino acids. CDR1 and CDR2 from the germline V gene are MGHRA and YSYEKL. Trimming cost V 2 bases and J 5 bases, with 9 bases left between them. CDR3 bases: TGCGCCAGCAGCCAAACAGGGATATATGGCTACACCTTC. As protein: CASSQTGIYGYTF.

The chain is built from TRBV27 and TRBJ2-7, with D possibly called TRBD1 or TRBD2 (5 bases each). The V and J ends lost 11 bases and 6 bases respectively, with 23 bases between them. CDR1 and CDR2 from the germline V gene are MNHEY and SMNVEV (reference sequence). This CDR3 is 14 amino acids long. Written as DNA, the CDR3 is TGTGCCGGCGAGACGGGACCGAATCCGGGCGAGCAGTACTTC. Translated, it gives CAGETGPNPGEQYF.

The V gene is TRBV11-1, the J gene TRBJ1-1; no clear D gene. Germline assignment: CDR1 SGHAT and CDR2 FQDESV (reference sequence). The CDR3 runs 13 residues. Trimming shortened V by 5 bases and J by 4 bases, and 11 bases separated the two germline ends. This CDR3 is CASSLLGGTEAFF. The CDR3, as DNA: TGTGCCAGCAGCCTTCTGGGAGGCACTGAAGCTTTCTTT.

For this clone: Within the sample, other DNA sequences also encode this same CDR3. V and J are TRBV20-1 and TRBJ2-7; D call uncertain. Per germline, CDR1 DFQATT and CDR2 SNEGSKA (reference sequence). This CDR3 comprises 11 residues. Trimming took 5 bases from V and 4 from J, leaving 9 bases between them. The CDR3 here is CSAELGYEQYF. The CDR3 DNA reads TGCAGTGCTGAGTTGGGATACGAGCAGTACTTC.

This chain uses TRBV7-2 with TRBJ1-1; D gene ambiguous. V lost 0 bases and J 1 base, leaving 9 bases between the germline ends. CDR3 size: 15 residues. Germline CDR1 reads SGHTA; CDR2 reads FQGNSA. The CDR3 DNA follows: TGTGCCAGCAGCTTAGCGCTGGGAACGAACACTGAAGCTTTCTTT. It codes for CASSLALGTNTEAFF.

V is TRBV4-3 and J is TRBJ2-2; D is ambiguous. Germline V gene sequence: CDR1 LGHNA, CDR2 YSLEER. Trimming stripped 4 bases from V and 4 bases from J, with 7 bases between. The CDR3 consists of 13 residues. This CDR3 is CASSLAGTGELFF. The CDR3 coding sequence is TGCGCCAGCAGCCTAGCCGGCACCGGGGAGCTGTTTTTT.

This chain connects TRBV2 to TRBJ1-2, with D unresolved. Germline lookup yields CDR1 SNHLY and CDR2 FYNNEI. Trimming removed 3 bases from V and 4 bases from J, with 15 bases in between. There are 15 residues in the CDR3. Here the CDR3 DNA reads TGTGCCAGCAGTGAGAAGGGATCCGGCCCCTATGGCTACACCTTC. Translation: CASSEKGSGPYGYTF.

The chain joins TRBV9 to TRBJ2-1; D is possibly TRBD1 (6 bases). Looked up from germline, CDR1 is SGDLS and CDR2 is YYNGEE. The CDR3 has 15 amino acids. Trimming left V 0 bases short and J 2 bases short, with 9 bases between. Here the CDR3 reads CASSVAGQPYNEQFF. The CDR3 bases are TGTGCCAGCAGCGTAGCGGGACAACCCTACAATGAGCAGTTCTTC.

The chain couples TRBV25-1 to TRBJ2-1; TRBD2 matches at 7 bases. CDR1 is MGHDK and CDR2 is SYGVNS in the germline V gene. The CDR3 loop spans 14 amino acids. V lost 2 bases and J lost 4; bases outside the gene matches: 2. The CDR3 spells CASSEPGGYNEQFF. In DNA form, the CDR3 reads TGTGCCAGCAGTGAACCGGGAGGATACAATGAGCAGTTCTTC.

The chain combines TRBV12-5 with TRBJ2-5; D is possibly TRBD1 (5 bases). The length of the CDR3 is 13 residues. Deletions cut 6 bases from V and 5 bases from J, with 13 bases between. Looked up from germline, CDR1 is LGHNT and CDR2 is FRNRAP. CDR3 protein: CASGPQGGETQYF. The CDR3 nucleotides read TGTGCTAGTGGACCTCAGGGCGGTGAGACCCAGTACTTC.

About this clone: A much larger clone sits a single nucleotide away, making a read error possible. The chain combines TRBV30 with TRBJ1-3; 7 bases are a match to TRBD1. The CDR3 extends over 13 amino acids. CDR1 is GTSNPN and CDR2 is SVGIG in the germline V gene (reference sequence). CDR3 nucleotides: TGTGCCTTAGACAGGGCCTCTGGAAGCACCATATATTTT. Amino acid sequence: CALDRASGSTIYF.

Only one count was recorded for this clone. V gene TRBV2 combines with J gene TRBJ2-3; D is perhaps TRBD1 (6 bases). This CDR3 has 13 residues. CDR1 is SNHLY and CDR2 is FYNNEI in the germline V gene. Trimming cost V 7 bases and J 8 bases, with 16 bases left between them. The CDR3 sequence is CASTVGARGTQYF. The CDR3 DNA reads as TGTGCCAGCACCGTCGGGGCCAGGGGTACGCAGTATTTT.